This T cell receptor beta chain was sequenced in a study of control samples from healthy donors and cancer patients. TCRdb's copy holds only in-frame clones and misses some; the assay was immunoSEQ multiplex PCR. The sample has 130,000 or so clones, 80% to 95% seen once. There are 13 residues in the CDR3. Germline CDR1 is SGHVS and CDR2 is FQNEAQ. V lost 5 bases, J lost 10 bases, and 15 bases lay in between. The clonotype originates from a woman in her fifties or sixties in good health. Sequencing was performed on blood. The V call is TRBV7-8, the J call TRBJ2-1; D is uncertain. CDR3 nucleotides: TGTGCCAGCAGCCTTGATTGGCGTCGGGAGCAGTTCTTC. Its protein is CASSLDWRREQFF.